The 10 T cell receptor beta chains in this list originate from one sample, sequenced in a study of blood T cells in healthy people across ages. Together with a sample-barcoded 5' primer, a J-beta primer mix was included in a second PCR lasting roughly 6 to 12 cycles. TCRdb re-derived calls from the 5' RACE reads in MiXCR, one entry per CDR3 protein. The repertoire holds approximately 780,000 distinct CDR3 sequences, with around 25% as singletons. The sample also formed part of further work on T cells of mothers and their children.

Sequencing was carried out using blood. The receptors were sampled from a boy aged 5-17 years in good health.

V is TRBV5-1 and J is TRBJ2-1; 11 nucleotides match TRBD2. This CDR3 region has 17 residues. Trimming took 0 bases from V and 4 from J; bases not matched to a gene: 6. Per germline, CDR1 SGHRS and CDR2 YFSETQ. This CDR3 reads CASSLGTSGGEYNEQFF. The CDR3 DNA reads TGCGCCAGCAGCTTGGGAACTAGCGGGGGAGAGTACAATGAGCAGTTCTTC.

In its sample, this clonotype was seen a few times. J is TRBJ1-1 and V is TRBV7-9, with D uncertain. Trimming shortened V by 4 bases and J by 8 bases, and 11 bases separated the two germline ends. The germline V gene encodes CDR1 SEHNR and CDR2 FQNEAQ (reference sequence). The CDR3 runs to 12 residues. CDR3 DNA sequence: TGTGCCAGCAGCTCGTCGACCAGGGAAGCTTTCTTT. It specifies CASSSSTREAFF.

This clonotype was recorded a few times. The CDR3 DNA sequence: TGTGCCAGCAGCTTAATAACCAGCAAGCCCTATGGCTACACCTTC. The encoded protein is CASSLITSKPYGYTF. The genes are TRBV7-9 and TRBJ1-2; D unclear. The ends were cut back, 2 bases at V and 4 bases at J, with 14 bases in the middle. Germline values: CDR1 SEHNR, CDR2 FQNEAQ (reference sequence). The CDR3 has 15 residues.

This clonotype appeared a few times. V is TRBV28 and J is TRBJ2-6; D is ambiguous. Trimming stripped 6 bases from V and 0 bases from J, with 15 bases between. Germline CDR1 is MDHEN and CDR2 is SYDVKM. The CDR3 length is 17 residues. Written as DNA, the CDR3 is TGTGCCAGCAGATACCGAGACATTTCCTCTGGGGCCAACGTCCTGACTTTC. Its protein is CASRYRDISSGANVLTF.

This chain connects TRBV12-3 or TRBV12-4 to TRBJ2-5; 8 positions agree with TRBD1. The DNA end favors TRBJ2-7, so the J call may be wrong. This CDR3 is built from 14 residues. The CDR3 reads CASSWGTGDYEQYF. CDR3 DNA: TGTGCCAGCAGTTGGGGGACAGGAGACTACGAGCAGTACTTC.

This clonotype was found a few times. The rearrangement links TRBV27 to TRBJ2-5, with D unclear. The J call may be mistaken, given a closer DNA end match to TRBJ2-7. The germline gives CDR1 MNHEY, CDR2 SMNVEV (reference sequence). The CDR3 covers 15 residues. CDR3 sequence: CASTRTVASTYEQYF. The CDR3 nucleotides are TGTGCCAGCACCCGAACTGTGGCCTCGACCTACGAGCAGTACTTC.

The chain combines TRBV5-1 with TRBJ2-5; maybe TRBD2 (6 bases). This CDR3 spans 16 amino acids. V lost 0 bases and J 1 base, leaving 13 bases between the germline ends. CDR1 and CDR2 from the germline V gene are SGHRS and YFSETQ. This CDR3 is CASSLAGGYTQETQYF. CDR3 DNA: TGCGCCAGCAGCTTGGCCGGGGGTTATACCCAAGAGACCCAGTACTTC.

This clonotype was observed a handful of times. J is TRBJ1-3 and V is TRBV6-1; D is undetermined. Deletions cut 3 bases from V and 2 bases from J, with 14 bases between. The CDR3 spans 16 residues. Germline V gene data show CDR1 as MNHNS and CDR2 as SASEGT. CDR3 nucleotide sequence: TGTGCCAGCAGTGATCGTCTAATAAGTACTGGAAACACCATATATTTT. It is translated as CASSDRLISTGNTIYF.

This clonotype has just a few counts. The V and J genes are TRBV15 and TRBJ1-1; the D gene is possibly TRBD1 (6 bases). This CDR3 comprises 17 residues. With 3 bases removed from V and 6 bases from J, the gap between germline ends came to 23 bases. Germline V lookup: CDR1 LNHNV, CDR2 YYDKDF (reference sequence). The chain's CDR3 is CATSRKKWRGLGAEAFF. In DNA, the CDR3 is TGTGCCACCAGCAGGAAAAAATGGCGGGGGCTGGGCGCTGAAGCTTTCTTT.

The chain has TRBV5-4 and TRBJ2-6; D unclear. Per the germline V gene, CDR1 is SGHNT and CDR2 is YYREEE (reference sequence). The CDR3 is 15 amino acids. The V and J ends lost 5 bases and 1 base respectively, with 10 bases between them. The CDR3 bases are TGTGCCAGCAGGCCCGGTCTGTCTGGGGCCAACGTCCTGACTTTC. Translated: CASRPGLSGANVLTF.